This T cell receptor (beta chain) was sequenced during a study of blood T cell repertoires in COVID-19. Across the whole study: Samples taken during acute and convalescent COVID-19 were collected in the United States, Italy and Spain. Sample material is recorded as cDNA or gDNA derived from T cells, B-cell-depleted T cells, or PBMCs.

Across under 25 US areas, participants ranged in age from roughly 18 to 95 years. Participants had their cohort set by participant-reported clinical history. The CDR3 is 16 residues long. V shed 2 bases and J 1 base; nucleotides not matched to a gene: 5. Per germline, CDR1 SGHKS and CDR2 YYEKEE (reference sequence). Clones were read by immunoSEQ multiplex PCR, and TCRdb kept only the in-frame ones, dropping some. The data hold some 100,000 clones, with 65% to 90% observed a single time. Sequencing was performed on PBMCs or T cells enriched from blood (not recorded which). J is TRBJ2-5 and V is TRBV5-5, with TRBD2 matching over 10 bases. The TCR comes from a woman in her 50s who had recovered from COVID-19. This CDR3 reads CASSLGLAGVQETQYF. The CDR3 region has the DNA TGTGCCAGCAGCTTAGGGCTAGCGGGAGTCCAAGAGACCCAGTACTTC.